This T cell receptor (beta chain) was retrieved from a study of blood T cell repertoires in COVID-19. Study context: PBMCs, B-cell-depleted T cells, or T cells provided the cDNA or gDNA that made up the material.

This clone was picked up one time. CDR3 length: 14 amino acids. Germline V CDR1 and CDR2: GTSNPN, SVGIG (reference sequence). The germline V and J ends were trimmed by 2 bases and 2 bases, with 10 bases remaining between them. Original data processing: Reference gene primer amplification in the assay estimated nucleated cell counts. Assay used: immunoSEQ multiplex PCR; TCRdb lists only in-frame clones, some missing. The V and J calls and clone size were taken over from that table, and D and trimming were inferred from the DNA. The table records hundreds of thousands of clones, 88% of them present only once.

The sequence came from a woman in her twenties or thirties with COVID-19, enrolled during active disease. This chain joins TRBV30 and TRBJ1-5, with D maybe TRBD1 (6 bases). Sequenced material: peripheral blood. The CDR3 is CAWSQGTGNQPQHF. In DNA form, the CDR3 reads TGTGCCTGGAGTCAGGGGACCGGCAATCAGCCCCAGCATTTT.